What follows are 8 T cell receptor beta chains derived from one specimen sequenced in a study of spatial heterogeneity in lung cancer. Time point indicated: sample taken at primary tumor resection. TCRdb fed the 5' RACE reads into MiXCR, producing one record per CDR3 protein. The repertoire holds some 21,000 distinct CDR3 sequences, with 3.5% to 5.5% as singletons. The input for sequencing was PBMCs, taken at surgery. The receptor set was obtained from a male donor with early-stage non-small cell lung cancer.

At least ten counts were recorded for this clonotype. The chain carries TRBV18 and TRBJ1-3, with D possibly matching TRBD1 (5 bases). Germline CDR1 KGHSH, CDR2 LQKENI. The V end was cut by 6 bases, the J end by 4 bases, with 13 bases between. This CDR3 contains 14 residues. CDR3 coding DNA: TGTGCCAGCTCCCTCCGGGGGATCGGAAACACCATATATTTT. It translates to CASSLRGIGNTIYF.

In its sample, this clonotype was seen a few times. One base away lies a much larger clone, so this may be a sequencing read error. This chain's CDR3 is CASSLWVGPKTYEQYF. The CDR3 DNA reads as TGTGCCAGCAGCTTGTGGGTAGGGCCTAAGACCTACGAGCAGTACTTC. The V call is TRBV5-6, the J call TRBJ2-7; D ambiguous. Germline CDR1 is SGHDT and CDR2 is YYEEEE. The V end lost 1 base, the J end lost 2 bases, and 16 bases lay between the germline ends. The CDR3 is 16 residues long.

There are many counts of this clonotype. The CDR3 loop is CASSGQGMISSNTGELFF. DNA of the CDR3: TGTGCCAGCAGCGGACAGGGGATGATAAGTAGTAACACCGGGGAGCTGTTTTTT. The chain combines TRBV7-3 with TRBJ2-2; TRBD1 matches 9 bases. CDR1 and CDR2 (germline): SGHTA, FQGTGA. The junction had 12 bases not matched to a gene; V was cut back by 5 bases and J by 2 bases. The CDR3 contains 18 residues.

This clonotype was seen repeatedly, ten times or more. The chain joins TRBV9 to TRBJ1-1; a weak D match, TRBD1 (5 bases). The length of the CDR3 is 14 residues. V dropped 4 bases and J dropped 4 bases, with 14 bases sitting between them. Germline lookup yields CDR1 SGDLS and CDR2 YYNGEE. CDR3: CASSLYGGSTEAFF. Written as DNA, the CDR3 is TGTGCCAGCAGCCTATATGGGGGGAGCACTGAAGCTTTCTTT.

This clonotype was seen ten or more times. This sequence joins TRBV7-3 and TRBJ2-1; 7 nucleotides align to TRBD1. The CDR3 contains 15 residues. Germline V lookup: CDR1 SGHTA, CDR2 FQGTGA. The trim removed 5 bases at V and 4 bases at J, leaving 8 bases unmatched. The CDR3 is CASSPGTAEYNEQFF. The CDR3 DNA sequence: TGTGCCAGCAGCCCCGGGACAGCCGAGTACAATGAGCAGTTCTTC.

The sample holds many counts of this clonotype. The chain carries TRBV12-3 or TRBV12-4 and TRBJ2-7, with 7 positions matching TRBD1. Germline trimming cut 6 bases from V and 3 bases from J; bases unmatched to any gene: 14. The CDR3 length is 16 residues. The CDR3 reads CASSSSNRDSHYEQYF. The CDR3 DNA sequence: TGTGCCAGCAGCTCCTCTAACCGGGACAGCCACTACGAGCAGTACTTC.

This chain joins TRBV28 and TRBJ2-1; D is unclear. Trimming shortened V by 5 bases and J by 10 bases, and 12 bases separated the two germline ends. The germline CDR1 and CDR2 sequences are MDHEN and SYDVKM. The CDR3 is 12 amino acids. CDR3 loop: CASSPLWTEQFF. DNA for the CDR3: TGTGCCAGCAGTCCTCTCTGGACCGAGCAGTTCTTC.

This clonotype was seen many times. The chain is built from TRBV4-2 and TRBJ2-1, with D possibly TRBD2 on 6 matching bases. The CDR3 is 17 residues long. Trimming took off 4 bases at V and 4 bases at J, with 20 bases between the two ends. The V gene's germline CDR1 is LGHNA and CDR2 YNFKEQ. The CDR3: CASSRGGGGRSYNEQFF. CDR3 nucleotide sequence: TGTGCCAGCAGCCGGGGCGGAGGAGGGCGGTCTTACAATGAGCAGTTCTTC.